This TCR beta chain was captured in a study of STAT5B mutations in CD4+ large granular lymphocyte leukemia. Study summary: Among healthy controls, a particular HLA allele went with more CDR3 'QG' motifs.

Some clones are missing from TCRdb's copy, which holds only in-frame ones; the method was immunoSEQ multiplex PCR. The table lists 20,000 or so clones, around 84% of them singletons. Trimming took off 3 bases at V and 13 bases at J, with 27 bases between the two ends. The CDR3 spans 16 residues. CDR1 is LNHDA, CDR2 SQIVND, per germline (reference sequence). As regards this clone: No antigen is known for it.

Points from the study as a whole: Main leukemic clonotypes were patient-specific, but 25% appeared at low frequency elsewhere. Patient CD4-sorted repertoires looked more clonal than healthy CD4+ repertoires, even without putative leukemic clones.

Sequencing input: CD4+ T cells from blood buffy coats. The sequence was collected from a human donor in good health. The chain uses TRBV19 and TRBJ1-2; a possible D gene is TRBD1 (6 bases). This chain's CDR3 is CASSIGLTGLRGSPTF. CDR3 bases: TGTGCCAGTAGTATCGGACTTACAGGGTTAAGAGGAAGTCCCACCTTC.